Presented here are 13 T cell receptor beta chains from one specimen sequenced in a study of T cells in Graves' hyperthyroidism and ophthalmopathy. RNA transcripts provided the source from which TCR beta CDR3 regions were amplified. The primer set for the first-round RT-PCR of the TCR CDR3 was HTBI. TCRdb re-derived calls from the multiplex PCR reads in MiXCR, one entry per CDR3 protein. The repertoire has more than 550,000 distinct CDR3 sequences, 45% of them found once; the top ten carry 6.5% to 9%. The specimen sequenced was peripheral blood or thyroid tissue (not recorded which). These receptor sequences come from an adult man with Graves' disease, either hyperthyroidism or ophthalmopathy (not recorded which).

The CDR3 here is CATSRDRWTEAFF. CDR3 nucleotides: TGTGCCACCAGCAGAGACAGGTGGACTGAAGCTTTCTTT. This rearrangement joins TRBV15 to TRBJ1-1; D is ambiguous. Germline V lookup: CDR1 LNHNV, CDR2 YYDKDF (reference sequence). This CDR3 has 13 amino acids. Trimming took off 0 bases at V and 5 bases at J, with 7 bases between the two ends.

Only one count was recorded for this clonotype. The chain joins TRBV2 to TRBJ1-6; D is perhaps TRBD1 (5 bases). V lost 8 bases and J 10 bases, leaving 15 bases between the germline ends. Per germline, CDR1 SNHLY and CDR2 FYNNEI. The CDR3 has 13 residues. Here the CDR3 reads CASPHQGLSPLHF. The CDR3 bases are TGTGCCAGCCCGCATCAGGGTTTATCACCCCTCCACTTT.

This clonotype was seen only once. V usage is TRBV11-1 and J usage is TRBJ2-5, with TRBD2 identical over 13 bases. From germline, CDR1 is SGHAT and CDR2 FQDESV (reference sequence). V gave up 5 bases and J gave up 4 bases; unmatched junction bases: 13. The CDR3 covers 18 residues. For the CDR3, the DNA is TGTGCCAGCAGCGGAGGGTCGACTAGCGGGGGGTCAGGAGAGACCCAGTACTTC. Protein product: CASSGGSTSGGSGETQYF.

The chain is built from TRBV5-1 and TRBJ2-7; D call uncertain. The CDR3 runs to 15 residues. V shed 0 bases and J shed 1 base, with 11 bases lying between them. Per the germline V gene, CDR1 is SGHRS and CDR2 is YFSETQ. CDR3 sequence: CASSLESGRSYEQYF. The CDR3 coding sequence is TGCGCCAGCAGCTTGGAGTCGGGTAGGTCCTACGAGCAGTACTTC.

CDR3 bases: TGTGCCACCAGCAGCTTAGGGCCGGGGAACGGAGCCTACGAGCAGTACTTC. This codes for CATSSLGPGNGAYEQYF. This chain uses TRBV15 with TRBJ2-7, with TRBD2 as a possible D gene (5 bases). Trimming removed 3 bases from V and 2 bases from J, with 20 bases in between. CDR1 and CDR2 from the germline V gene are LNHNV and YYDKDF (reference sequence). The length of the CDR3 is 17 residues.

A note on this clonotype: A much larger clone differs from this one at a single base, so this may be a read error. The chain couples TRBV2 to TRBJ2-7; TRBD2 matches at 11 bases. J gave up 9 bases and V 6 bases, and 10 bases lay outside the gene matches. The V gene's germline CDR1 is SNHLY and CDR2 FYNNEI. The CDR3 is 14 amino acids. The CDR3 reads CASSPTSGRGGQYF. CDR3 coding DNA: TGTGCCAGCAGCCCCACTAGCGGGAGAGGCGGGCAGTACTTC.

The chain is built from TRBV19 and TRBJ1-4; 7 bases are a match to TRBD1. The CDR3 is 17 residues long. CDR1 is LNHDA, CDR2 SQIVND, per germline (reference sequence). V dropped 4 bases and J dropped 3; count of bases not matched to a gene: 11. DNA for the CDR3: TGTGCCAGTAGTACGACACAGGGGCTAGTAGCTAATGAAAAACTGTTTTTT. Protein product: CASSTTQGLVANEKLFF.

This clonotype appeared a few times. The chain couples TRBV20-1 to TRBJ2-5, with TRBD2 identical over 11 bases. Germline V gives CDR1 DFQATT, CDR2 SNEGSKA (reference sequence). With V trimmed by 3 bases and J by 5 bases, 11 bases remained unmatched. This CDR3 has 16 residues. The CDR3 is CSASRVSGGAGETQYF. The DNA of the CDR3 is TGCAGTGCTAGCCGAGTTAGCGGGGGGGCGGGGGAGACCCAGTACTTC.

There are a few counts of this clonotype. The rearrangement joins TRBV7-2 to TRBJ1-3; no firm D call. Trimming cost V 0 bases and J 4 bases, with 13 bases left between them. In germline, CDR1 is SGHTA, CDR2 FQGNSA. The CDR3 consists of 16 residues. CDR3 sequence (DNA): TGTGCCAGCAGCTTAGCGGACCAAATCGCGGGAAACACCATATATTTT. It encodes CASSLADQIAGNTIYF.

The chain uses TRBV9 and TRBJ1-1, with D possibly matching TRBD1 (6 bases). Germline-derived CDR1 and CDR2 are SGDLS and YYNGEE. The CDR3 consists of 15 residues. V lost 0 bases, J lost 1 base, and 10 bases lay in between. CDR3 residues: CASSVAPTGNTEAFF. The CDR3 DNA sequence: TGTGCCAGCAGCGTAGCACCGACAGGGAACACTGAAGCTTTCTTT.

J is TRBJ1-4 and V is TRBV29-1; TRBD1 aligns across 7 bases. V shed 5 bases, J shed 4 bases, and the junction held 7 bases outside the gene matches. This CDR3 has 14 residues. The germline V gene has CDR1 SQVTM and CDR2 ANQGSEA. The CDR3 sequence: CSVCGTAYNEKLFF. For the CDR3, the DNA is TGCAGCGTTTGTGGGACAGCCTATAATGAAAAACTGTTTTTT.

This clonotype was observed a few times. The chain couples TRBV6-5 to TRBJ1-6; D gene ambiguous. The CDR3 loop spans 15 amino acids. Germline values: CDR1 MNHEY, CDR2 SVGAGI. V was trimmed by 2 bases and J by 2 bases, leaving 7 bases between them. CDR3 DNA sequence: TGTGCCAGCAGTTACCAAACAGCCTATAATTCACCCCTCCACTTT. Translated, it gives CASSYQTAYNSPLHF.

The count of this clonotype is one. The genes are TRBV29-1 and TRBJ2-5, with 9 bases aligning to TRBD2. The CDR3 has 17 residues. The ends lost 6 bases at V and 0 bases at J; junction bases unmatched: 14. The germline V gene has CDR1 SQVTM and CDR2 ANQGSEA. The CDR3 sequence: CSVGGLAGNTYQETQYF. The CDR3 DNA sequence: TGCAGCGTCGGGGGGCTAGCGGGAAATACCTACCAAGAGACCCAGTACTTC. Supplemented by reference TRBV29-1 and TRBJ2-5, the full variable domain reads SAVISQKPSRDICQRGTSLTIQCQVDSQVTMMFWYRQQPGQSLTLIATANQGSEATYESGFVIDKFPISRPNLTFSTLTVSNMSPEDSSIYLCSVGGLAGNTYQETQYFGPGTRLLVL.